This TCR beta chain is drawn from a study of cytomegalovirus exposure and HLA in healthy donors. In the study overall: Roughly 180 million T cells yielded fewer than 120 million unique TCR beta sequences in earlier analysis.

A remark on this clone: Its antigen is still unknown.

General study results and limits: Reportedly, cytomegalovirus status was diagnosed with high sensitivity and specificity. The authors confirmed in vitro that a few CMV-associated chains were specific for CMV antigens. Analysis performed later found roughly 18,000 TCR beta sequences associated with HLA alleles at 0.05 false discovery rate.

Trimming stripped 11 bases from V and 2 bases from J, with 13 bases between. Germline CDR1 and CDR2: SGHTA and FQGNSA. The CDR3 contains 13 residues. Vbeta (60) and Jbeta (13) primers were used in the PCR. Here immunoSEQ multiplex PCR was the method, and the copy in TCRdb shows in-frame clones only, minus some. Of about 190,000 clones in the sample, approximately 81% were seen once. Sequenced: PBMCs. This clonotype originated in a boy aged 5-17 years in good health and CMV-seronegative. The V and J genes are TRBV7-2 and TRBJ1-3; D is ambiguous. The CDR3 region has the DNA TGTGCCGCCGGGGTGGCGGCTGGAAACACCATATATTTT. Translated, it gives CAAGVAAGNTIYF.